The rows below give T cell receptor beta chains drawn from one sample of a study of early T cells in non-severe SARS-CoV-2 infection. TCRdb fed the 5' RACE reads into MiXCR, producing one record per CDR3 protein. This table has fewer than 60,000 distinct CDR3 sequences, about a tenth appearing once. Specimen: whole blood. The receptors were gathered from an adult who was a healthcare worker with PCR-confirmed SARS-CoV-2 infection or an uninfected control (not recorded which). The CDR3 runs from the conserved cysteine through the conserved F or W. A D gene is named only where the DNA matches it firmly. Only some rows state a clone size, as once, few, many or a class for expanded clones.

clone size,D gene,V gene,J gene,CDR3 DNA,CDR3 protein
few,NA,TRBV29-1,TRBJ2-5,TGCAGCGTTAGAAGTTCCAAAGAGACCCAGTACTTC,CSVRSSKETQYF
many,TRBD2,TRBV7-9,TRBJ2-1,TGTGCCAGCAGCTTTAGCGGGGGATACAATGAGCAGTTCTTC,CASSFSGGYNEQFF
NA,NA,TRBV24-1,TRBJ1-2,TGTGCCACCAGTGATAGAGCTTCGGGGAACTATGGCTACACCTTC,CATSDRASGNYGYTF
NA,NA,TRBV6-1,TRBJ2-3,TGTGCCAGCAGTGAAGGGGGGAACACAGATACGCAGTATTTT,CASSEGGNTDTQYF
many,NA,TRBV12-3/TRBV12-4,TRBJ2-1,TGTGCCAGCAGTCTGAGCGGTGGGGGTGATGAGCAGTTCTTC,CASSLSGGGDEQFF
NA,NA,TRBV7-2,TRBJ2-7,TGTGCCAGCAGGTCCCGGGCCTCAACCTACGAGCAGTACTTC,CASRSRASTYEQYF
few,TRBD2,TRBV2,TRBJ2-7,TGTGCCAGCAGTGGTCGCGGGAGGGCCTACGAGCAGTACTTC,CASSGRGRAYEQYF
few,NA,TRBV6-4,TRBJ2-2,TGTGCCAGCAGCCTCGACGGGGTACCGAACACCGGGGAGCTGTTTTTT,CASSLDGVPNTGELFF
many,NA,TRBV3-1,TRBJ2-1,TGTGCCAGCAGCCAAGAGAACGACAATGAGCAGTTCTTC,CASSQENDNEQFF
NA,NA,TRBV4-3,TRBJ2-3,TGCGCCAGCAGCCAAGGGGTCTACCCAGATACGCAGTATTTT,CASSQGVYPDTQYF
NA,TRBD1,TRBV27,TRBJ2-7,TGTGCCAGCGGAAGGACAGGGTCAAAAGAGCAGTACTTC,CASGRTGSKEQYF
many,TRBD2,TRBV7-9,TRBJ2-2,TGTGCCAGCTATGCCGCGGGAGTCGGCACCGGGGAGCTGTTTTTT,CASYAAGVGTGELFF
few,TRBD1,TRBV28,TRBJ2-7,TGTGCCAGCACCGATACAGGGGTATACGAGCAGTACTTC,CASTDTGVYEQYF
NA,TRBD1,TRBV20-1,TRBJ2-7,TGCAGTGCTAGAGATGGGGGACAGGGTTCCTACGAGCAGTACTTC,CSARDGGQGSYEQYF
few,NA,TRBV30,TRBJ2-3,TGTGCCTGGAGTGAGGCGGGAGATACGCAGTATTTT,CAWSEAGDTQYF
many,NA,TRBV27,TRBJ1-5,TGTGCCACCGCCGGAGGGGTTCATCAGCCCCAGCATTTT,CATAGGVHQPQHF
few,TRBD2,TRBV7-2,TRBJ2-7,TGTGCCAGCACTACCAGGCTAGCGGGAGGATCCCACGAGCAGTACTTC,CASTTRLAGGSHEQYF
few,NA,TRBV20-1,TRBJ2-1,TGCAGTGCGAGCGGATACAATGAGCAGTTCTTC,CSASGYNEQFF
many,TRBD1,TRBV5-5,TRBJ2-1,TGTGCCAGCAGCTTAAAAGGAGGGACAGGGTGGATTGAGCAGTTCTTC,CASSLKGGTGWIEQFF
many,NA,TRBV2,TRBJ2-5,TGTGCCAGCAGCTACCAAGAGACCCAGTACTTC,CASSYQETQYF
few,NA,TRBV18,TRBJ2-1,TGTGCCAGCTCACCACCAACTAATCGAAATGAGCAGTTCTTC,CASSPPTNRNEQFF
NA,NA,TRBV29-1,TRBJ1-1,TGCAGCGTGCGAGATTACAGGGCCTCTGAAGCTTTCTTT,CSVRDYRASEAFF